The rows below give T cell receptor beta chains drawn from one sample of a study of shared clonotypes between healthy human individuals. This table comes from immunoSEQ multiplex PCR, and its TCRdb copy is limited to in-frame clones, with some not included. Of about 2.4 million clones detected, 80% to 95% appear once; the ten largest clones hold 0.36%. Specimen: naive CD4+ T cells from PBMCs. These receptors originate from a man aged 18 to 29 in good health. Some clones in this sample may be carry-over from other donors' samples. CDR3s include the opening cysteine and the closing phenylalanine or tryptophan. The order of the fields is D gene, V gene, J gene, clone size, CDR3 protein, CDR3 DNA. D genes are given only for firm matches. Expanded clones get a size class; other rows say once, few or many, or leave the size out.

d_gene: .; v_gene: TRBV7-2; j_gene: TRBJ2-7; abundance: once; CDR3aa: CASSPGPGAVYEQYF; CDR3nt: TGTGCCAGCAGCCCGGGCCCAGGCGCGGTTTACGAGCAGTACTTC
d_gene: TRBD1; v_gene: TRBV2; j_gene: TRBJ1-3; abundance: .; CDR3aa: CASNPQGAAGNTIYF; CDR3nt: TGTGCCAGCAACCCACAGGGGGCGGCGGGAAACACCATATATTTT
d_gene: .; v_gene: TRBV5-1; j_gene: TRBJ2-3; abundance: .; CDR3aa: CASSLEQGLGTDTQYF; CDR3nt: TGCGCCAGCAGCTTGGAGCAGGGGTTGGGCACAGATACGCAGTATTTT
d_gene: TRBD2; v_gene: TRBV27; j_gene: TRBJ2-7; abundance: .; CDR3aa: CASSLWLAGSYEQYF; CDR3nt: TGTGCCAGCAGTTTATGGCTAGCGGGTTCCTACGAGCAGTACTTC
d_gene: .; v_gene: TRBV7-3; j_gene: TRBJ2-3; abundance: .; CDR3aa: CASANRIGTDTQYF; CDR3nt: TGTGCCAGCGCCAACAGGATCGGCACAGATACGCAGTATTTT
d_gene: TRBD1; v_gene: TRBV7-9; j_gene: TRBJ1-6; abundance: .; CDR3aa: CASSPGQGSYNSPLHF; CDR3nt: TGTGCCAGCAGCCCGGGACAGGGTTCCTATAATTCACCCCTCCACTTT
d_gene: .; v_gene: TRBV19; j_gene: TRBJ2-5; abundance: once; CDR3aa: CASSERMTQETQYF; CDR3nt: TGTGCCAGTTCAGAGCGGATGACCCAAGAGACCCAGTACTTC
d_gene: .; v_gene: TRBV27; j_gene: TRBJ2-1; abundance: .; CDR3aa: CASSQRVAREEQFF; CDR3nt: TGTGCCAGCAGCCAGCGGGTCGCTAGGGAAGAGCAGTTCTTC
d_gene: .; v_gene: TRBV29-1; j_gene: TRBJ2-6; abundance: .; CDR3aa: CSVSHTGANVLTF; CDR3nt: TGCAGCGTTTCCCACACTGGGGCCAACGTCCTGACTTTC
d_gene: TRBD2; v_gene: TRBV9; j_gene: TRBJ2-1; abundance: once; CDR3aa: CASSSRGRSSYNEQFF; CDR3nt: TGTGCCAGCAGCTCCCGCGGGAGGAGCTCCTACAATGAGCAGTTCTTC
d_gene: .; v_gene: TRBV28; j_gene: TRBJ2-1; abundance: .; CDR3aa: CASSFMISPGNEQFF; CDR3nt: TGTGCCAGCAGTTTTATGATCTCTCCGGGCAATGAGCAGTTCTTC
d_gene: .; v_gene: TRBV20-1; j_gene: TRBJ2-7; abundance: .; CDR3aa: CSAASSYEQYF; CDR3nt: TGCAGTGCCGCCTCTTCCTACGAGCAGTACTTC
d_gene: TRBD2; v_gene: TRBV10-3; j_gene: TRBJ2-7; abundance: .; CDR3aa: CAISEVWASGNYEQYF; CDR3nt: TGTGCCATCAGTGAGGTTTGGGCTAGCGGGAACTACGAGCAGTACTTC
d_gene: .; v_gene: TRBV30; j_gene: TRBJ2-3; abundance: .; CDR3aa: CAWSVGADTQYF; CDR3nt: TGTGCCTGGAGTGTAGGCGCAGATACGCAGTATTTT
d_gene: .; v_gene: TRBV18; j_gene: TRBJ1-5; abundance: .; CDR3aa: CASSRVRDSNQPQHF; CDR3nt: TGTGCCAGCTCACGGGTCAGGGATAGCAATCAGCCCCAGCATTTT
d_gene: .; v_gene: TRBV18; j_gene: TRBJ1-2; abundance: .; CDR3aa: CASSPLGQTKFTNYGYTF; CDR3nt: TGTGCCAGCTCACCACTCGGACAGACGAAATTTACTAACTATGGCTACACCTTC
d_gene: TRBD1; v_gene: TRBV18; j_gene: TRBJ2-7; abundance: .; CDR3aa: CASSRGQGAGEQYF; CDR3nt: TGTGCCAGCTCACGGGGACAGGGGGCAGGGGAGCAGTACTTC
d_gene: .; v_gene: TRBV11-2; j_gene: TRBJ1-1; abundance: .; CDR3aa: CASSFVRRLNTEAFF; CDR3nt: TGTGCCAGCAGCTTCGTAAGGCGCCTGAACACTGAAGCTTTCTTT
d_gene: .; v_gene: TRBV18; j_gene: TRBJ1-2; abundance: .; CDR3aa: CASSPQGGDGYTF; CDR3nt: TGTGCCAGCTCACCACAGGGGGGAGATGGCTACACCTTC
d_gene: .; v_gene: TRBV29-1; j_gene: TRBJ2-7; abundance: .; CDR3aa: CSATLGDEQYF; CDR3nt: TGCAGCGCCACACTGGGGGACGAGCAGTACTTC
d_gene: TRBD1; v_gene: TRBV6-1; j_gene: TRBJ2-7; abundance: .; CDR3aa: CAISETGVYEQYF; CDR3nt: TGTGCCATCAGTGAGACAGGGGTCTACGAGCAGTACTTC
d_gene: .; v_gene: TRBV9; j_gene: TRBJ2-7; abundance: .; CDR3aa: CASSVGGQRRDEQYF; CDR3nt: TGTGCCAGCAGCGTGGGGGGACAGCGGCGGGACGAGCAGTACTTC
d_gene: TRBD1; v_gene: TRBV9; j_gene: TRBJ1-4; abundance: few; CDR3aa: CASSAEDRGNEKLFF; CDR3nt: TGTGCCAGCAGCGCGGAGGACAGGGGAAATGAAAAACTGTTTTTT
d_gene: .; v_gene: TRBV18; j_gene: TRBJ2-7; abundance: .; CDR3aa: CASSPDGRIQYF; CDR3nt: TGTGCCAGCTCACCTGATGGACGGATTCAGTACTTC
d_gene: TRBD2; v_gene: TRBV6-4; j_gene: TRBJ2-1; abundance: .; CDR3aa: CASSDSIAGGREQFF; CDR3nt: TGTGCCAGCAGTGACTCCATAGCGGGAGGACGCGAGCAGTTCTTC
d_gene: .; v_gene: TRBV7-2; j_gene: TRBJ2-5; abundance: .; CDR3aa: CASSPGGGPRETQYF; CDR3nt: TGTGCCAGCAGCCCTGGAGGAGGGCCTAGGGAGACCCAGTACTTC
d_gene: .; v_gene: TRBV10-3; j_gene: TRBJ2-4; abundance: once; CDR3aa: CAISGTGHEPGKNIQYF; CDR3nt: TGTGCCATTTCCGGGACGGGACATGAGCCAGGGAAAAACATTCAGTACTTC
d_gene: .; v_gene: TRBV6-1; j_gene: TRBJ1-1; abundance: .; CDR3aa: CASKELGRGPEAFF; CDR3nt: TGTGCCAGCAAGGAATTAGGTCGAGGGCCCGAAGCTTTCTTT
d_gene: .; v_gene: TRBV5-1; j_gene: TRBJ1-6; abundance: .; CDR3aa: CASSLAPRSPLHF; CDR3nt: TGCGCCAGCAGCTTGGCCCCCCGTTCACCCCTCCACTTT
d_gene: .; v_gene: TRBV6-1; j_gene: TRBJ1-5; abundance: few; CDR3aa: CASSEVVVGQPQHF; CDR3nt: TGTGCCAGCAGTGAAGTGGTTGTTGGGCAGCCCCAGCATTTT
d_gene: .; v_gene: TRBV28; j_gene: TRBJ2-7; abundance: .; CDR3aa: CASRPATGGRYEQYF; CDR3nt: TGTGCCAGCAGGCCCGCGACTGGGGGAAGGTACGAGCAGTACTTC
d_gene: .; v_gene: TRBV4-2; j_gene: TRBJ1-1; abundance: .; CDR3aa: CASSPMTAGVTEAFF; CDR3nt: TGTGCCAGCAGCCCGATGACGGCAGGGGTAACTGAAGCTTTCTTT
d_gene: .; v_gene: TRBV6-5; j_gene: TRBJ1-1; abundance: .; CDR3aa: CASRDDMNTEAFF; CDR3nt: TGTGCCAGCAGGGACGACATGAACACTGAAGCTTTCTTT
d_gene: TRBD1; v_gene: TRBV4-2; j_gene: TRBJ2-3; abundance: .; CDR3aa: CASSQDAGTGVSRTQYF; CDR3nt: TGTGCCAGCAGCCAAGATGCCGGGACAGGGGTTTCGAGAACGCAGTATTTT
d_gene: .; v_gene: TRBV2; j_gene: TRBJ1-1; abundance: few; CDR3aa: CASRNTRNTEAFF; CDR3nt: TGTGCCAGCAGAAACACAAGGAACACTGAAGCTTTCTTT
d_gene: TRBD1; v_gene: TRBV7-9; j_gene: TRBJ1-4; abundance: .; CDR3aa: CASSALPTGNEKLFF; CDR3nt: TGTGCCAGCAGCGCCCTCCCGACAGGGAATGAAAAACTGTTTTTT
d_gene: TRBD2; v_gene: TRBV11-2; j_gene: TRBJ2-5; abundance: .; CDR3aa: CASIGLAEETQYF; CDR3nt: TGTGCCAGCATCGGACTAGCGGAAGAGACCCAGTACTTC
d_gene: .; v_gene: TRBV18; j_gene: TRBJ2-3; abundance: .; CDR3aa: CASSPGLTDTQYF; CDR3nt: TGTGCCAGCTCCCCCGGGCTCACAGATACGCAGTATTTT
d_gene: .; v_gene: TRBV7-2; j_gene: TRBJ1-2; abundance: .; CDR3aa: CASSPGQIYGYTF; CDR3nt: TGTGCCAGCAGCCCGGGACAAATCTATGGCTACACCTTC
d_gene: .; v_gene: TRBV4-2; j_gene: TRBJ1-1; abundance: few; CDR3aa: CASSQEWGLNTEAFF; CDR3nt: TGTGCCAGCAGCCAAGAATGGGGCTTGAACACTGAAGCTTTCTTT
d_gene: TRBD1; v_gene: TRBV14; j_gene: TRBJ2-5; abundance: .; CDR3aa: CASSHFGTGFFVETQYF; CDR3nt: TGTGCCAGCAGCCACTTCGGGACAGGGTTCTTCGTGGAGACCCAGTACTTC
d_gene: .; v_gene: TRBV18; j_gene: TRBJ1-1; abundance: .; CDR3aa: CASSPLGGYTEAFF; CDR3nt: TGTGCCAGCTCACCACTCGGCGGGTACACTGAAGCTTTCTTT
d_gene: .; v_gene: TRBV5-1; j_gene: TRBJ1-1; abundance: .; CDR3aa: CASSHGNRRDNTEAFF; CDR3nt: TGCGCCAGCAGCCATGGGAACAGGAGGGACAACACTGAAGCTTTCTTT